Below, 27 T cell receptor beta chains from the same sample are listed, as sequenced in a study of T cells after yellow fever vaccination (dated by TCRdb to the late 2010s). To prepare the library, 5' RACE was applied. Sequencing instrument: Illumina HiSeq 2500. TCRdb handled the public reads itself, with Q25 trimming in fastp and clone calling in MiXCR, and kept productive beta chains. Every entry covers one CDR3 protein and lists the most common genes and DNA from its rows. Here the sample has a few hundred thousand distinct CDR3 sequences; roughly 13% occur a single time. 0.45% to 0.65% of the sample lies in the top ten. Reading the label with the study, this specimen's treatment or condition is: live attenuated yellow fever vaccine strain. The sample here was CD4+ T cells sorted from PBMCs, taken 45 days after the yellow fever booster vaccination. These receptor sequences come from a young man who received the YFV17D yellow fever vaccine.

This clonotype has just a few counts. This chain joins TRBV7-2 and TRBJ2-7; TRBD1 or TRBD2 may be the D gene (6 bases each). Germline loops: CDR1 SGHTA, CDR2 FQGNSA. The CDR3 totals 13 residues. V was clipped by 5 bases and J by 11 bases, with 19 bases between them. DNA for the CDR3: TGTGCCAGCAGCGGCGGGACATTCGAAGTGGAGTACTTC. It translates to CASSGGTFEVEYF.

V usage is TRBV5-8 and J usage is TRBJ2-4; TRBD1 agrees at 11 bases. V dropped 4 bases and J dropped 8; count of bases not matched to a gene: 14. Germline V gene sequence: CDR1 SGHTS, CDR2 YDEGEE. CDR3 length: 17 residues. The CDR3 DNA follows: TGTGCCAGCAGCCGGGGACAGGGGGATAACCGATGGGACATTCAGTACTTC. Protein: CASSRGQGDNRWDIQYF.

J is TRBJ1-1 and V is TRBV11-2; D gene uncertain. Trimming pared 5 bases from V and 6 bases from J, leaving 16 bases between. The germline V gene encodes CDR1 SGHAT and CDR2 FQNNGV. The CDR3 is 14 residues long. CDR3 DNA sequence: TGTGCCAGCAGCCCATTGGAGGGATACGCTGAAGCTTTCTTT. It codes for CASSPLEGYAEAFF. The variable domain in full, completed from reference TRBV11-2 and TRBJ1-1, reads EAGVAQSPRYKIIEKRQSVAFWCNPISGHATLYWYQQILGQGPKLLIQFQNNGVVDDSQLPKDRFSAERLKGVDSTLKIQPAKLEDSAVYLCASSPLEGYAEAFFGQGTRLTVV.

The J gene is TRBJ2-1, the V gene TRBV11-2; TRBD2 aligns across 7 bases. This CDR3 spans 20 amino acids. V lost 4 bases and J lost 1; bases outside the gene matches: 19. Per germline, CDR1 SGHAT and CDR2 FQNNGV. The CDR3 DNA reads TGTGCCAGCAGCTCCGGCGGGCGTGGCTGGGGGGGAAGATCCTACAATGAGCAGTTCTTC. Protein product: CASSSGGRGWGGRSYNEQFF.

This clonotype has just a few counts. The chain uses TRBV18 and TRBJ2-5; D may match TRBD1 or TRBD2 (6 bases each). V was cut by 6 bases and J by 9 bases, with 17 bases left in between. The CDR3 consists of 13 residues. CDR1 and CDR2 (germline): KGHSH, LQKENI. The CDR3 protein is CASSPYPGAAQYF. The CDR3, as DNA: TGTGCCAGCTCGCCCTACCCGGGGGCGGCCCAGTACTTC.

This clonotype showed up many times. The chain joins TRBV28 to TRBJ1-1; tentative D call: TRBD1 (6 bases). There are 14 residues in the CDR3. Trimming left V 7 bases short and J 5 bases short, with 17 bases between. Germline V gene sequence: CDR1 MDHEN, CDR2 SYDVKM. CDR3 coding DNA: TGTGCCAGCACCCTAACACAGGGACGGACTGAAGCTTTCTTT. Its translation is CASTLTQGRTEAFF.

The chain carries TRBV3-1 and TRBJ2-7; D is possibly TRBD1 (6 bases). CDR3 size: 16 residues. Deletions cut 4 bases from V and 5 bases from J, with 21 bases between. Per germline, CDR1 LGHDT and CDR2 YNNKEL (reference sequence). The CDR3: CASSRGLGQRLNEQYF. The CDR3 DNA reads TGTGCCAGCAGCCGGGGGCTGGGCCAGCGGCTAAACGAGCAGTACTTC.

The DNA of the CDR3 is TGTGCCAGCAGCAAATGTGAGCAGCCCCAGCATTTT. It codes for CASSKCEQPQHF. The chain couples TRBV21-1 to TRBJ1-5. TRBV21-1 corresponds to a pseudogene. The CDR3 sequence is 12 residues long.

V usage is TRBV15 and J usage is TRBJ2-3; 9 bases match TRBD1. The CDR3 length is 15 residues. The V segment lost 2 bases and the J segment 3 bases; nucleotides outside the gene matches: 3. Germline V lookup: CDR1 LNHNV, CDR2 YYDKDF (reference sequence). This CDR3 reads CATSRWDRVTDTQYF. CDR3 nucleotide sequence: TGTGCCACCAGCAGATGGGACAGGGTAACAGATACGCAGTATTTT.

The genes are TRBV9 and TRBJ1-1; tentatively, D is TRBD1 (5 bases). V was trimmed by 0 bases and J by 0 bases, leaving 9 bases between them. The CDR3 length is 15 residues. Germline V CDR1 and CDR2: SGDLS, YYNGEE. The CDR3, as DNA: TGTGCCAGCAGCGTAGGGGGGACGGTGAACACTGAAGCTTTCTTT. Encoded protein: CASSVGGTVNTEAFF.

In its sample, this clonotype was seen a few times. The chain uses TRBV3-1 and TRBJ2-7; TRBD2 matches 7 bases. The length of the CDR3 is 17 residues. V trimming: 2 bases; J trimming: 4 bases; junction bases outside the gene matches: 14. CDR1 and CDR2 from the germline V gene are LGHDT and YNNKEL (reference sequence). CDR3 sequence reads: CASSQSLQAGERYEQYF. As DNA, the CDR3 is TGTGCCAGCAGCCAAAGCCTACAGGCGGGGGAGAGATACGAGCAGTACTTC.

This sequence joins TRBV27 and TRBJ2-2; TRBD2 aligns across 13 bases. This CDR3 comprises 17 residues. In germline, CDR1 is MNHEY, CDR2 SMNVEV (reference sequence). The J segment lost 4 bases and the V segment lost 5 bases, leaving 7 bases of the junction unmatched. CDR3 in amino acids: CASSRAGLAGFTGELFF. DNA of the CDR3: TGTGCCAGCAGTCGTGCGGGACTAGCGGGGTTCACCGGGGAGCTGTTTTTT.

This clonotype came up many times. The CDR3 DNA follows: TGCAGTGCTAGCTCCCAGGGCGTGGAGACCCAGTACTTC. Translating it yields CSASSQGVETQYF. V usage is TRBV20-1 and J usage is TRBJ2-5, with TRBD1 as a possible D gene (5 bases). In germline, CDR1 is DFQATT, CDR2 SNEGSKA (reference sequence). V gave up 3 bases and J gave up 5 bases, with 13 bases separating them. The CDR3 totals 13 residues.

V usage is TRBV27 and J usage is TRBJ2-2; no firm D call. Germline V CDR1 and CDR2: MNHEY, SMNVEV (reference sequence). Trimming removed 6 bases from V and 3 bases from J, with 8 bases in between. The CDR3 length is 13 residues. The CDR3 sequence: CASSHLDTGELFF. The DNA of the CDR3 is TGTGCCAGCAGCCACTTGGACACCGGGGAGCTGTTTTTT.

The V and J genes are TRBV14 and TRBJ2-7; D unclear. The CDR3 sequence is 17 residues long. The V end lost 4 bases, the J end lost 0 bases, and 19 bases lay between the germline ends. The germline V gene encodes CDR1 SGHDN and CDR2 FVKESK. The chain's CDR3 is CASSPTELWGRSYEQYF. CDR3 sequence (DNA): TGTGCCAGCAGCCCTACCGAGCTCTGGGGTCGCTCCTACGAGCAGTACTTC.

The gene calls are TRBV6-1 and TRBJ2-1; the D is unclear. V lost 6 bases and J lost 4, with 7 bases in between. This CDR3 spans 12 amino acids. In germline, CDR1 is MNHNS, CDR2 SASEGT. CDR3 nucleotides: TGTGCCAGCAGCACCCTGTACAATGAGCAGTTCTTC. Its translation: CASSTLYNEQFF.

This clonotype has just a few counts. The rearrangement joins TRBV25-1 to TRBJ2-1; 9 positions match TRBD2. V trimming: 8 bases; J trimming: 2 bases; junction bases outside the gene matches: 7. There are 15 residues in the CDR3. CDR1 MGHDK and CDR2 SYGVNS come from the germline V gene. The CDR3 loop is CASAYGGRAYNEQFF. The DNA for the CDR3 is TGTGCCAGCGCCTACGGCGGGAGGGCCTACAATGAGCAGTTCTTC.

There are a few counts of this clonotype. The chain links TRBV6-2 or TRBV6-3 to TRBJ1-1; D unclear. V shed 2 bases and J shed 5 bases, with 9 bases lying between them. Germline-derived CDR1 and CDR2 are MNHEY and SVGEGT. The CDR3 is 13 amino acids. CDR3 region: CASSYGSWTEAFF. In DNA, the CDR3 is TGTGCCAGCAGTTACGGAAGTTGGACTGAAGCTTTCTTT.

This clonotype has only a few counts. The chain is built from TRBV29-1 and TRBJ2-7, with 9 bases fitting TRBD2. The CDR3 is 12 amino acids. Trimming took 4 bases from V and 3 from J; bases not matched to a gene: 1. CDR1 and CDR2 from the germline V gene are SQVTM and ANQGSEA. CDR3 sequence (DNA): TGCAGCGTTGCAGCGGGAGGCTACGAGCAGTACTTC. This codes for CSVAAGGYEQYF.

There are a few counts of this clonotype. This chain uses TRBV27 with TRBJ2-1; D call uncertain. V was cut by 1 base and J by 6 bases, with 10 bases left in between. The CDR3 consists of 14 residues. Germline V gene lookup returns CDR1 MNHEY and CDR2 SMNVEV (reference sequence). CDR3 nucleotides: TGTGCCAGCAGTTTATTTTTGGCAACCAATGAGCAGTTCTTC. Translated, it gives CASSLFLATNEQFF.

The chain employs TRBV6-1 and TRBJ2-7; 7 nucleotides agree with TRBD2. The CDR3 length is 15 residues. Trimming cost V 6 bases and J 7 bases; bases outside gene matches: 15. Germline loops: CDR1 MNHNS, CDR2 SASEGT. The CDR3 DNA follows: TGTGCCAGCAGCCTCATCCCTAGCGGCCCGGGGGAGCAGTACTTC. Amino acid sequence: CASSLIPSGPGEQYF.

The chain combines TRBV3-1 with TRBJ2-5; 9 bases agree with TRBD2. Germline V lookup: CDR1 LGHDT, CDR2 YNNKEL (reference sequence). This CDR3 region has 16 residues. The junction had 11 bases not matched to a gene; V was cut back by 4 bases and J by 5 bases. The CDR3 region is CASSPRRTSVRETQYF. As DNA, the CDR3 is TGTGCCAGCAGCCCCCGAAGGACTAGCGTACGGGAGACCCAGTACTTC.

V usage is TRBV7-2 and J usage is TRBJ2-5, with D perhaps TRBD2 (6 bases). The CDR3 is 14 residues long. Trimming removed 4 bases at V and 6 bases at J, with 15 bases between. The germline V gene encodes CDR1 SGHTA and CDR2 FQGNSA. CDR3 nucleotides: TGTGCCAGCAGCTCCCCGGGACTTACGAAGACCCAGTACTTC. The encoded protein is CASSSPGLTKTQYF.

Many counts were recorded for this clonotype. This chain uses TRBV7-6 with TRBJ2-5; 7 bases fit TRBD1. The trim removed 5 bases at V and 1 base at J, leaving 7 bases unmatched. The CDR3 runs to 15 residues. The germline CDR1 and CDR2 sequences are SGHVS and FNYEAQ. The CDR3 reads CASSLVWTGQETQYF. CDR3 nucleotides: TGTGCCAGCAGCCTTGTCTGGACAGGCCAAGAGACCCAGTACTTC.

In its sample, this clonotype was seen a few times. This chain joins TRBV5-1 and TRBJ2-7; 7 positions agree with TRBD1. This CDR3 region has 14 residues. Germline CDR1 reads SGHRS; CDR2 reads YFSETQ. J gave up 3 bases and V 4 bases, and 7 bases lay outside the gene matches. CDR3 bases: TGCGCCAGCAGCCCAGTAGGGGGCCGCTACGAGCAGTACTTC. Its translation is CASSPVGGRYEQYF.

This clonotype occurred a few times. The chain uses TRBV20-1 and TRBJ2-1; D assignment may be TRBD1 or TRBD2 (6 bases each). CDR1 and CDR2 (germline): DFQATT, SNEGSKA (reference sequence). CDR3 length: 15 residues. The V gene lost 6 bases and the J gene lost 2 bases, with 17 bases spanning the gap. The CDR3 DNA reads TGCAGTGCCACGGGGGCCGGGCTGGCCTACAATGAGCAGTTCTTC. Translation gives CSATGAGLAYNEQFF.

This clonotype showed up just a few times. The chain couples TRBV12-3 or TRBV12-4 to TRBJ1-5; D call uncertain. V was pared by 5 bases and J by 4 bases, with 3 bases between. CDR3 length equals 11 residues. Here the CDR3 reads CASSQNQPQHF. CDR3 sequence (DNA): TGTGCCAGCAGTCAAAATCAGCCCCAGCATTTT.